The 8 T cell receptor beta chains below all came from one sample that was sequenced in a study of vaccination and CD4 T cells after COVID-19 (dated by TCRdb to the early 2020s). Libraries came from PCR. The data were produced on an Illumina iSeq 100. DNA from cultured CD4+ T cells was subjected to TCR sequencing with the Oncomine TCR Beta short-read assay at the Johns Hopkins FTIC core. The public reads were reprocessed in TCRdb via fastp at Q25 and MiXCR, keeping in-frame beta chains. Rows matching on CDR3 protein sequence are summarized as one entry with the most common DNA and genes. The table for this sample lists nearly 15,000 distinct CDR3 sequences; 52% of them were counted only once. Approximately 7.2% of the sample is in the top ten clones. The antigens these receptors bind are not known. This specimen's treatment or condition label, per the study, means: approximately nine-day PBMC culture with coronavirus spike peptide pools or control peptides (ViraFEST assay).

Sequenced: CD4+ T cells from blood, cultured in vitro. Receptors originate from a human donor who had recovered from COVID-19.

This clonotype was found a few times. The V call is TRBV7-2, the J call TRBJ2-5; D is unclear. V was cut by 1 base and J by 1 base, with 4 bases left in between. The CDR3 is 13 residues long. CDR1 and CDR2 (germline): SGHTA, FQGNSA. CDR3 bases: TGTGCCAGCAGCTTAGTAGGCCAAGAGACCCAGTACTTC. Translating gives CASSLVGQETQYF.

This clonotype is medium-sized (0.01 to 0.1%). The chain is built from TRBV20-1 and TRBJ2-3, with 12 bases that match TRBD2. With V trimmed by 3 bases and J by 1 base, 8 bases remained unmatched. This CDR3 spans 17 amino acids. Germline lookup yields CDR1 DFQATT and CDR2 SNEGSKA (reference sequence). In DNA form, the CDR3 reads TGCAGTGCTAGTGGGCTAGCGGGAGGGCCCCGCACAGATACGCAGTATTTT. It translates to CSASGLAGGPRTDTQYF.

For the CDR3, the DNA is TGTGCCAGCAGCCTCACGAGAACATTGGGCCTTTATGGCTACACCTTC. As protein: CASSLTRTLGLYGYTF. The chain couples TRBV7-9 to TRBJ1-2; D remains unclear. V dropped 5 bases and J dropped 5 bases, with 21 bases sitting between them. In germline, CDR1 is SEHNR, CDR2 FQNEAQ (reference sequence). The CDR3 loop spans 16 amino acids. Supplemented by reference TRBV7-9 and TRBJ1-2, the full variable domain reads DTGVSQNPRHKITKRGQNVTFRCDPISEHNRLYWYRQTLGQGPEFLTYFQNEAQLEKSRLLSDRFSAERPKGSFSTLEIQRTEQGDSAMYLCASSLTRTLGLYGYTFGSGTRLTVV.

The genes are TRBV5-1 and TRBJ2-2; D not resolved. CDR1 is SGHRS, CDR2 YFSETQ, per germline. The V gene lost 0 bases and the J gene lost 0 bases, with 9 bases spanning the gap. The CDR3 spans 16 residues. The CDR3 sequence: CASSLALRSNTGELFF. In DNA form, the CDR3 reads TGCGCCAGCAGCTTGGCATTGCGTTCGAACACCGGGGAGCTGTTTTTT.

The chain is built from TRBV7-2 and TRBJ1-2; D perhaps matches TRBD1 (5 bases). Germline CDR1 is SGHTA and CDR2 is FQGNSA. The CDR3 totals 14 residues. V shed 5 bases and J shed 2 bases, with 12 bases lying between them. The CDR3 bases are TGTGCCAGCAGCCCGCGGGACTTAAACTATGGCTACACCTTC. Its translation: CASSPRDLNYGYTF.

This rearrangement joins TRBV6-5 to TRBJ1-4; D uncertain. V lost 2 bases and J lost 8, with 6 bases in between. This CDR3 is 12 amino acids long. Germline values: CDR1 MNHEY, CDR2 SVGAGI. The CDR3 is CASSYGEEKLFF. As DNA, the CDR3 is TGTGCCAGCAGTTACGGGGAGGAAAAACTGTTTTTT.

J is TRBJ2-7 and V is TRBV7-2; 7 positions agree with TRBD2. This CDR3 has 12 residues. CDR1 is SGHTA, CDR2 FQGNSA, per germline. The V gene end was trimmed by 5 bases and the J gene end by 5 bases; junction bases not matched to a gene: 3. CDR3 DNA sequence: TGTGCCAGCAGCCGGGGGGAAAACGAGCAGTACTTC. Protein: CASSRGENEQYF.

CDR3 sequence: CASGTSGMDTQYF. The CDR3, as DNA: TGTGCCAGTGGGACTAGCGGGATGGATACGCAGTATTTT. The chain carries TRBV12-3 or TRBV12-4 and TRBJ2-3; the match to TRBD2 covers 13 bases. The J segment lost 6 bases and the V segment lost 9 bases, leaving 3 bases of the junction unmatched. The CDR3 covers 13 residues.